This TCR beta chain derives from a study of blood T cell repertoires in COVID-19. This CDR3 spans 14 amino acids. V lost 8 bases, J lost 1 base, and 11 bases lay in between. Germline lookup yields CDR1 MNHEY and CDR2 SMNVEV (reference sequence). Clones were sequenced by immunoSEQ multiplex PCR, and TCRdb holds only the in-frame ones, with some missing. The table has 95,000 to 150,000 clones, approximately 80% seen once; the top ten hold 9% to 13%. Sequenced sample: peripheral blood. The sequence was obtained from a human donor in a cohort sampled during active COVID-19. The chain uses TRBV27 and TRBJ2-2; D possibly corresponds to TRBD1 (5 bases). CDR3 in amino acids: CASQGTLNTGELFF. The DNA of the CDR3 is TGTGCCAGCCAGGGAACCCTGAACACCGGGGAGCTGTTTTTT.